One sample yielded the 27 T cell receptor beta chains listed below, sequenced in a study of blood T cell repertoires in COVID-19. Using immunoSEQ multiplex PCR, the repertoire was profiled, and TCRdb retains in-frame clones only, with some absent. This sample has 410,000 or so clones, with more than 80% found just once. The sequencing input was peripheral blood. The receptors stem from a woman aged 30 to 39 with active or convalescent COVID-19.

This chain joins TRBV4-2 and TRBJ1-1; possible D gene TRBD1, 5 bases. The V end was cut by 0 bases, the J end by 3 bases, with 11 bases between. In germline, CDR1 is LGHNA, CDR2 YNFKEQ. The CDR3 covers 15 residues. The CDR3 sequence: CASSQDPGLYTEAFF. In DNA, the CDR3 is TGTGCCAGCAGCCAAGACCCAGGGCTCTACACTGAAGCTTTCTTT.

The rearrangement joins TRBV2 to TRBJ1-4; 7 positions match TRBD1. V gave up 8 bases and J gave up 8 bases; unmatched junction bases: 11. CDR1 is SNHLY and CDR2 is FYNNEI in the germline V gene. This CDR3 has 14 amino acids. The CDR3 nucleotides are TGTGCCAGCGGAGAACAGGGGCGTATCGAAAAACTGTTTTTT. Encoded protein: CASGEQGRIEKLFF.

The rearrangement joins TRBV9 to TRBJ2-5, with D perhaps matching TRBD1 (5 bases). V lost 0 bases to trimming and J lost 0 bases, with 12 bases between them. The V gene's germline CDR1 is SGDLS and CDR2 YYNGEE. This CDR3 comprises 16 residues. Here the CDR3 reads CASSVEGRDYQETQYF. CDR3 DNA: TGTGCCAGCAGCGTAGAGGGCAGGGATTACCAAGAGACCCAGTACTTC.

This chain uses TRBV30 with TRBJ1-2; D possibly corresponds to TRBD1 (5 bases). Germline loops: CDR1 GTSNPN, CDR2 SVGIG (reference sequence). There are 15 residues in the CDR3. Trimming shortened V by 5 bases and J by 1 base, and 17 bases separated the two germline ends. CDR3 loop: CAWGTPEGLNYGYTF. The CDR3 DNA reads as TGTGCCTGGGGAACCCCCGAGGGACTTAACTATGGCTACACCTTC.

This clone was detected once. The V call is TRBV7-6, the J call TRBJ2-5; 11 bases are shared with TRBD2. V shed 1 base and J 4 bases; nucleotides not matched to a gene: 14. CDR1 is SGHVS, CDR2 FNYEAQ, per germline. The CDR3 loop spans 19 amino acids. The CDR3 is CASSLVALAGANTIETQYF. The CDR3 DNA reads TGTGCCAGCAGCTTAGTGGCACTAGCGGGGGCAAATACAATAGAGACCCAGTACTTC.

The gene calls are TRBV15 and TRBJ1-1, with 7 bases identical to TRBD1. V lost 3 bases to trimming and J lost 4 bases; unmatched junction nucleotides: 8. From germline, CDR1 is LNHNV and CDR2 YYDKDF (reference sequence). The CDR3 runs 15 residues. The CDR3 loop is CATSSETGWGTEAFF. The CDR3 bases are TGTGCCACCAGCAGCGAGACAGGGTGGGGCACTGAAGCTTTCTTT.

This chain links TRBV15 with TRBJ2-7, with D perhaps TRBD1 (5 bases). Germline V lookup: CDR1 LNHNV, CDR2 YYDKDF (reference sequence). V lost 5 bases, J lost 0 bases, and 14 bases lay in between. This CDR3 has 15 amino acids. The CDR3 sequence: CATSAMAGSSYEQYF. The CDR3 bases are TGTGCCACCAGCGCCATGGCAGGGTCCTCCTACGAGCAGTACTTC.

This chain uses TRBV29-1 with TRBJ1-2; unclear D gene. Germline CDR1 is SQVTM and CDR2 is ANQGSEA. V gave up 8 bases and J gave up 5 bases, with 18 bases separating them. This CDR3 spans 13 amino acids. The CDR3 nucleotides read TGCAGCACCGGTGCGGGGTATGAGTATGGCTACACCTTC. Protein: CSTGAGYEYGYTF.

This clone was observed a handful of times. The chain links TRBV7-8 to TRBJ2-1; 9 bases fit TRBD2. Losses at the gene ends were 8 bases for V and 6 bases for J; bases not matched to a gene: 8. The germline V gene encodes CDR1 SGHVS and CDR2 FQNEAQ. The CDR3 has 14 amino acids. The CDR3: CASSWVTSGNEQFF. As DNA, the CDR3 is TGTGCCAGCTCATGGGTGACTAGCGGCAATGAGCAGTTCTTC.

The chain employs TRBV7-9 and TRBJ1-2; a weak D match, TRBD1 (5 bases). Per germline, CDR1 SEHNR and CDR2 FQNEAQ (reference sequence). This CDR3 region has 15 residues. V was pared by 3 bases and J by 3 bases, with 14 bases between. CDR3 in amino acids: CASSLIGEGYYGYTF. In DNA, the CDR3 is TGTGCCAGCAGCTTGATCGGGGAGGGGTACTATGGCTACACCTTC.

This chain joins TRBV9 and TRBJ2-7; 12 bases align to TRBD2. The length of the CDR3 is 16 residues. Germline lookup yields CDR1 SGDLS and CDR2 YYNGEE. Trimming took 0 bases from V and 7 from J; bases not matched to a gene: 8. The CDR3 loop reads CASSVALAGGPGEQYF. In nucleotides, the CDR3 is TGTGCCAGCAGCGTAGCTCTAGCGGGGGGGCCGGGAGAGCAGTACTTC.

Of note for this clone: The same CDR3 can be traced to other DNA sequences in this sample. CDR3 DNA sequence: TGTGCCAGCAGCCAAGGTGGCGGCTACGAGCAGTACTTC. It codes for CASSQGGGYEQYF. The chain employs TRBV4-2 and TRBJ2-7, with D unresolved. Germline V lookup: CDR1 LGHNA, CDR2 YNFKEQ. CDR3 length: 13 residues. The V end lost 1 base, the J end lost 3 bases, and 7 bases lay between the germline ends.

This clone has a handful of counts. This chain joins TRBV12-1 and TRBJ1-2. TRBV12-1 is labeled a pseudogene. The CDR3 extends over 16 amino acids. In DNA, the CDR3 is TGTGCCAGCAGCTTCGTGATAGCCCGTCCCCCCTATGGCTACACCTTC. As protein: CASSFVIARPPYGYTF.

The chain uses TRBV5-1 and TRBJ2-5; D unclear. Deletions cut 4 bases from V and 1 base from J, with 11 bases between. In germline, CDR1 is SGHRS, CDR2 YFSETQ. The CDR3 contains 14 residues. The CDR3 coding sequence is TGCGCCAGCAGCGTGGGAACGAGCCAAGAGACCCAGTACTTC. This translates into CASSVGTSQETQYF.

In its sample, this clone was seen once. The chain has TRBV10-3 and TRBJ2-1; tentative D call: TRBD2 (8 bases). The CDR3 is 16 amino acids. Germline values: CDR1 ENHRY, CDR2 SYGVKD. Trimming pared 7 bases from V and 1 base from J, leaving 17 bases between. This CDR3 reads CAINNRGLGSYNEQFF. CDR3 bases: TGTGCCATCAACAACAGGGGACTAGGGTCCTACAATGAGCAGTTCTTC.

The V gene is TRBV2, the J gene TRBJ1-4; maybe TRBD1 (5 bases). The V end was cut by 9 bases, the J end by 7 bases, with 15 bases between. The CDR3 contains 13 residues. CDR1 and CDR2 (germline): SNHLY, FYNNEI. CDR3 sequence: CASAGDVGEKLFF. CDR3 DNA: TGTGCCAGTGCGGGGGATGTGGGTGAAAAACTGTTTTTT.

This clone was detected only once. This chain uses TRBV6-1 with TRBJ1-1, with a tentative D call TRBD1 (5 bases). The germline V gene encodes CDR1 MNHNS and CDR2 SASEGT. Trimming cost V 2 bases and J 5 bases, with 18 bases left between them. The CDR3 length is 16 residues. Written as DNA, the CDR3 is TGTGCCAGCAGTGAAACGACTATAGCGGGGCGGACTGAAGCTTTCTTT. Translated, it gives CASSETTIAGRTEAFF.

The V gene is TRBV14, the J gene TRBJ1-3; D call uncertain. V lost 4 bases and J 0 bases, leaving 13 bases between the germline ends. CDR1 and CDR2 from the germline V gene are SGHDN and FVKESK. The CDR3 loop spans 16 amino acids. CDR3 loop: CASSRFQLVSGNTIYF. CDR3 sequence (DNA): TGTGCCAGCAGCCGGTTTCAGTTGGTCTCTGGAAACACCATATATTTT.

V usage is TRBV5-1 and J usage is TRBJ2-7, with TRBD2 identical over 12 bases. This CDR3 is built from 15 residues. From germline, CDR1 is SGHRS and CDR2 YFSETQ. V shed 2 bases, J shed 3 bases, and the junction held 3 bases outside the gene matches. The CDR3 spells CASSFTSGGFYEQYF. In DNA form, the CDR3 reads TGCGCCAGCAGCTTTACTAGCGGGGGGTTCTACGAGCAGTACTTC. Filled out from reference TRBV5-1 and TRBJ2-7, the complete variable domain reads KAGVTQTPRYLIKTRGQQVTLSCSPISGHRSVSWYQQTPGQGLQFLFEYFSETQRNKGNFPGRFSGRQFSNSRSEMNVSTLELGDSALYLCASSFTSGGFYEQYFGPGTRLTVT.

The CDR3 loop reads CASSHPRGEQYF. The CDR3 bases are TGTGCCAGTAGTCACCCCCGGGGGGAGCAGTACTTC. V and J are TRBV19 and TRBJ2-7; D is possibly TRBD2 (6 bases). The germline V gene has CDR1 LNHDA and CDR2 SQIVND (reference sequence). The CDR3 contains 12 residues. Trimming left V 5 bases short and J 7 bases short, with 12 bases between.

The chain uses TRBV10-3 and TRBJ1-2; 9 bases line up with TRBD1. V trimming: 4 bases; J trimming: 5 bases; junction bases outside the gene matches: 8. CDR1 ENHRY and CDR2 SYGVKD come from the germline V gene. The CDR3 is 15 amino acids. CDR3 sequence: CAISARDRAWYGYTF. In DNA form, the CDR3 reads TGTGCCATCAGTGCTAGGGACAGGGCATGGTATGGCTACACCTTC.

The V and J genes are TRBV6-5 and TRBJ1-2, with 7 bases matching TRBD1. This CDR3 region has 14 residues. V dropped 6 bases and J dropped 7; count of bases not matched to a gene: 11. CDR1 is MNHEY and CDR2 is SVGAGI in the germline V gene. The CDR3 here is CASRSITGVAGYTF. The CDR3 nucleotides read TGTGCCAGCAGATCGATTACAGGGGTAGCTGGCTACACCTTC.

This clone was observed once. J is TRBJ1-1 and V is TRBV5-1; TRBD1 matches at 10 bases. V was clipped by 0 bases and J by 1 base; unmatched bases: 0. The CDR3 runs to 15 residues. From germline, CDR1 is SGHRS and CDR2 YFSETQ. The CDR3, as DNA: TGCGCCAGCAGCTTGGGGGACAGGGGGAACACTGAAGCTTTCTTT. Its protein product is CASSLGDRGNTEAFF.

The chain carries TRBV29-1 and TRBJ1-1, with a tentative D call TRBD1 (6 bases). This CDR3 is built from 14 residues. Per germline, CDR1 SQVTM and CDR2 ANQGSEA. Trimming pared 6 bases from V and 5 bases from J, leaving 19 bases between. CDR3 residues: CSVSADSRGTEAFF. The CDR3 nucleotides are TGCAGCGTCAGCGCGGACAGTCGAGGGACTGAAGCTTTCTTT.

The chain carries TRBV7-6 and TRBJ2-1; D is perhaps TRBD1 (6 bases). The CDR3 runs 16 residues. V was shortened by 5 bases and J by 2 bases, with 16 bases between the two germline ends. Germline values: CDR1 SGHVS, CDR2 FNYEAQ. The CDR3 coding sequence is TGTGCCAGCAGCCGTGCTGCACAGGGAGCCTACAATGAGCAGTTCTTC. The encoded protein is CASSRAAQGAYNEQFF.

The chain employs TRBV27 and TRBJ2-1; D perhaps matches TRBD2 (5 bases). This CDR3 comprises 14 residues. The germline V gene has CDR1 MNHEY and CDR2 SMNVEV (reference sequence). Trimming removed 6 bases at V and 9 bases at J, with 18 bases between. The DNA for the CDR3 is TGTGCCAGCAGCGCGGAGGCCTCCCAAGGTGAGCAGTTCTTC. This encodes CASSAEASQGEQFF.

The rearrangement uses TRBV9 and TRBJ2-3; TRBD2 matches 9 bases. Per the germline V gene, CDR1 is SGDLS and CDR2 is YYNGEE. J gave up 4 bases and V 4 bases, and 10 bases lay outside the gene matches. This CDR3 is 16 amino acids long. As DNA, the CDR3 is TGTGCCAGCAGCCCCGCGGGGGGGAAAGGGCCAGATACGCAGTATTTT. Translated, it gives CASSPAGGKGPDTQYF.